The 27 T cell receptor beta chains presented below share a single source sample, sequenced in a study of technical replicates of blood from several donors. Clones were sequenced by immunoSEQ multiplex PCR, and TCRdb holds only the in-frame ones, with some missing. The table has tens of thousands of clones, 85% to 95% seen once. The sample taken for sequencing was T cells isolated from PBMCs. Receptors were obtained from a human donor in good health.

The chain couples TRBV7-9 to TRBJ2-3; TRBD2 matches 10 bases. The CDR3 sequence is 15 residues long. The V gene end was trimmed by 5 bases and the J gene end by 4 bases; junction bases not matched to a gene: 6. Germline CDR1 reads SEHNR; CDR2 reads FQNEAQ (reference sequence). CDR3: CASSDGTSVADTQYF. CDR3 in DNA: TGTGCCAGCAGCGACGGGACTAGCGTAGCAGATACGCAGTATTTT.

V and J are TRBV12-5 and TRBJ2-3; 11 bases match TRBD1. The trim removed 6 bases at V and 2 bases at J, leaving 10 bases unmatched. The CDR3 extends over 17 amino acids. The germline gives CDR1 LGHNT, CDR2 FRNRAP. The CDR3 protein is CASGAGTGGENTDTQYF. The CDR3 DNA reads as TGTGCTAGTGGGGCCGGGACAGGGGGAGAAAACACAGATACGCAGTATTTT. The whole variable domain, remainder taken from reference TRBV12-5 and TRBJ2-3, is DARVTQTPRHKVTEMGQEVTMRCQPILGHNTVFWYRQTMMQGLELLAYFRNRAPLDDSGMPKDRFSAEMPDATLATLKIQPSEPRDSAVYFCASGAGTGGENTDTQYFGPGTRLTVL.

This CDR3 is CASSLAQGSSYNSPLHF. DNA of the CDR3: TGTGCCAGTAGTTTAGCACAGGGGAGCTCCTATAATTCACCCCTCCACTTT. The chain has TRBV19 and TRBJ1-6; 7 bases are a match to TRBD1. The germline CDR1 and CDR2 sequences are LNHDA and SQIVND (reference sequence). This CDR3 has 17 residues. J was trimmed by 0 bases and V by 5 bases; bases with no gene match: 7.

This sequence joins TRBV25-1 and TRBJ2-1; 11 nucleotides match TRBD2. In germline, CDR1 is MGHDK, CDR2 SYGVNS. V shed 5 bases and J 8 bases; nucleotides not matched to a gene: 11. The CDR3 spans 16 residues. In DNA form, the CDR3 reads TGTGCCAGCAGTTCATGGACTAGCGGGTCGGTCGATGAGCAGTTCTTC. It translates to CASSSWTSGSVDEQFF.

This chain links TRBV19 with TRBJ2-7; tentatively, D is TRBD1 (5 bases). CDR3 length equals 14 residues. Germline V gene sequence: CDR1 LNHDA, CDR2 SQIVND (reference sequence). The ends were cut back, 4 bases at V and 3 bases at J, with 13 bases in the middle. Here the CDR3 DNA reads TGTGCCAGTAGTACCCGAGGCCAGGGCTACGAGCAGTACTTC. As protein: CASSTRGQGYEQYF. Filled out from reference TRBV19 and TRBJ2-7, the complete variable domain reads DGGITQSPKYLFRKEGQNVTLSCEQNLNHDAMYWYRQDPGQGLRLIYYSQIVNDFQKGDIAEGYSVSREKKESFPLTVTSAQKNPTAFYLCASSTRGQGYEQYFGPGTRLTVT.

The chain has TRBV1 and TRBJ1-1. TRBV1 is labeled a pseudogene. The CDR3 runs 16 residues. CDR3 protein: CTSSQKSRQNRREAFF. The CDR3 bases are TGCACCAGCAGCCAAAAGTCCCGACAAAATAGGAGGGAAGCTTTCTTT.

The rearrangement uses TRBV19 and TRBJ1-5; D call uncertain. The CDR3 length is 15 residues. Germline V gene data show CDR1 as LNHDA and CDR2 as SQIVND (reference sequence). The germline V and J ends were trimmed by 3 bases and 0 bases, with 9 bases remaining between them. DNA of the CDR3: TGTGCCAGTAGTATCCTACAGAATAGCAATCAGCCCCAGCATTTT. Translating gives CASSILQNSNQPQHF.

CDR3 protein: CATELGTGLNTEAFF. In DNA, the CDR3 is TGTGCCACAGAGCTCGGGACAGGGTTGAACACTGAAGCTTTCTTT. The chain employs TRBV10-3 and TRBJ1-1; TRBD1 aligns across 9 bases. The CDR3 is made up of 15 amino acids. The germline gives CDR1 ENHRY, CDR2 SYGVKD. V was clipped by 10 bases and J by 0 bases; unmatched bases: 9.

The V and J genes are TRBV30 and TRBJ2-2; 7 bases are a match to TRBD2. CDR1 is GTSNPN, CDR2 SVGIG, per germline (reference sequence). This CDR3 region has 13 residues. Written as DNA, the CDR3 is TGTGCGGGGGGAGGGCTGAACACCGGGGAGCTGTTTTTT. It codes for CAGGGLNTGELFF.

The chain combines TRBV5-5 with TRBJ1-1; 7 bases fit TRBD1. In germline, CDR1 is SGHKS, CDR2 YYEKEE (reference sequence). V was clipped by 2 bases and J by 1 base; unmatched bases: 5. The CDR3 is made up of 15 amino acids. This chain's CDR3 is CASSFHGTENTEAFF. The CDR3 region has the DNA TGTGCCAGCAGCTTTCATGGGACAGAGAACACTGAAGCTTTCTTT.

For the CDR3, the DNA is TGCAGCGTGACAGGGGGCGGGGGCGATGAGCAGTTCTTC. It encodes CSVTGGGGDEQFF. The chain couples TRBV29-1 to TRBJ2-1, with 10 positions matching TRBD1. CDR3 size: 13 residues. In germline, CDR1 is SQVTM, CDR2 ANQGSEA. After removal of 6 bases from V and 8 bases from J, the junction contained 7 bases not matched to a gene.

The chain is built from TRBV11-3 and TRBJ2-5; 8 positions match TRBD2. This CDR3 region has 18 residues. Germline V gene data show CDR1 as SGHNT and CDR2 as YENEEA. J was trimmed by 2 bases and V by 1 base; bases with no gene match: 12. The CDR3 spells CASSLVENIAGKQETQYF. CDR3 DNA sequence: TGTGCCAGCAGCTTAGTAGAAAACATAGCGGGGAAGCAAGAGACCCAGTACTTC. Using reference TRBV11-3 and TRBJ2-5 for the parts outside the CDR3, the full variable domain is EAGVVQSPRYKIIEKKQPVAFWCNPISGHNTLYWYLQNLGQGPELLIRYENEEAVDDSQLPKDRFSAERLKGVDSTLKIQPAELGDSAVYLCASSLVENIAGKQETQYFGPGTRLLVL.

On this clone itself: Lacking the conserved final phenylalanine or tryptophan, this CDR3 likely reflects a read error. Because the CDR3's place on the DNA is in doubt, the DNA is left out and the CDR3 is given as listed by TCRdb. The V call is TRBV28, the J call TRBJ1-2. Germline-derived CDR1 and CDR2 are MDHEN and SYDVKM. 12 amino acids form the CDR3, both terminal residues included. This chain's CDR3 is CASSSPSGVPYI.

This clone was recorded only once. The CDR3 region is CASSTPGLASTDTQYF. CDR3 bases: TGTGCCAGCAGTACCCCGGGACTAGCTAGCACAGATACGCAGTATTTT. This chain joins TRBV27 and TRBJ2-3, with 9 bases that match TRBD2. Germline values: CDR1 MNHEY, CDR2 SMNVEV (reference sequence). The CDR3 has 16 amino acids. The ends lost 5 bases at V and 0 bases at J; junction bases unmatched: 6.

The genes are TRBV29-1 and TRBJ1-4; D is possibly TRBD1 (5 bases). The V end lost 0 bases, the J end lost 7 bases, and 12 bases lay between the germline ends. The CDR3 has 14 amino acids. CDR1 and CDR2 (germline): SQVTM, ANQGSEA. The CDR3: CSVEDRGQGEKLFF. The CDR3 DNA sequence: TGCAGCGTTGAAGATAGGGGTCAAGGTGAAAAACTGTTTTTT.

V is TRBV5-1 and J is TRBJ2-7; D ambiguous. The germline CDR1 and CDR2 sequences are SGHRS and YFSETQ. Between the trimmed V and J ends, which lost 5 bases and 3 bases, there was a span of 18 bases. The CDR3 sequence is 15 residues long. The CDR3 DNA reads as TGCGCCAGCAGTCAAAGGTCGGGTGTTGGCTACGAGCAGTACTTC. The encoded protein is CASSQRSGVGYEQYF.

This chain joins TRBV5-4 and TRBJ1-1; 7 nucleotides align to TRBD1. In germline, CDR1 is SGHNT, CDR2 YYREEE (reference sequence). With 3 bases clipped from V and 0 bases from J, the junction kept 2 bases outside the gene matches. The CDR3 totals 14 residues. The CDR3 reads CASSSGQLNTEAFF. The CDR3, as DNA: TGTGCCAGCAGCTCGGGACAGTTGAACACTGAAGCTTTCTTT.

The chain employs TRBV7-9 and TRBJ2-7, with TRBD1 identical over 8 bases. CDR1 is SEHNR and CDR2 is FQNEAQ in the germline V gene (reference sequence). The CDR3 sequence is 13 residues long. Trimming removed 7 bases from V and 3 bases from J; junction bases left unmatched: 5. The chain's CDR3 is CASNPTGDYEQYF. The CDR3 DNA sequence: TGTGCCAGCAACCCGACAGGGGACTACGAGCAGTACTTC.

CDR3 nucleotide sequence: TGTGCCAGCAGTTTGATTCCTGGGACAGGGCTTTTCTACGAGCAGTACTTC. Protein: CASSLIPGTGLFYEQYF. The V and J genes are TRBV27 and TRBJ2-7; TRBD1 agrees at 9 bases. The trim removed 3 bases at V and 3 bases at J, leaving 12 bases unmatched. The germline V gene encodes CDR1 MNHEY and CDR2 SMNVEV (reference sequence). There are 17 residues in the CDR3.

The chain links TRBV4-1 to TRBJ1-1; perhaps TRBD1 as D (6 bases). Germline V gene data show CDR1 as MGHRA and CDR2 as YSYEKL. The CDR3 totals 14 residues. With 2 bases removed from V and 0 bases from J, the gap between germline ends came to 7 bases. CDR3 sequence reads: CASSQWTVNTEAFF. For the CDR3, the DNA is TGCGCCAGCAGCCAATGGACAGTGAACACTGAAGCTTTCTTT.

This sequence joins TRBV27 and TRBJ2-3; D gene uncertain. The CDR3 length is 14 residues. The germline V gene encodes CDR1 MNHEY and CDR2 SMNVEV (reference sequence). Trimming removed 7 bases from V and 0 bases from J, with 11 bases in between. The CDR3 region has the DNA TGTGCCAGCACCCACGGCGGTAGCACAGATACGCAGTATTTT. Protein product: CASTHGGSTDTQYF.

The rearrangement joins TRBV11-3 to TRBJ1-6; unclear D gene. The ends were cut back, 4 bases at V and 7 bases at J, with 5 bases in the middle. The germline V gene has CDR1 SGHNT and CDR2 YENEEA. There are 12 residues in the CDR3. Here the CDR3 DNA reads TGTGCCAGCAGCTCGAGCAATTCACCCCTCCACTTT. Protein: CASSSSNSPLHF.

The CDR3 reads CASSQGLAETYEQYF. As DNA, the CDR3 is TGTGCCAGCAGCCAGGGACTAGCGGAGACCTACGAGCAGTACTTC. The chain is built from TRBV6-1 and TRBJ2-7, with TRBD2 identical over 11 bases. The CDR3 contains 15 residues. Germline trimming cut 6 bases from V and 2 bases from J; bases unmatched to any gene: 6. Germline V gene lookup returns CDR1 MNHNS and CDR2 SASEGT.

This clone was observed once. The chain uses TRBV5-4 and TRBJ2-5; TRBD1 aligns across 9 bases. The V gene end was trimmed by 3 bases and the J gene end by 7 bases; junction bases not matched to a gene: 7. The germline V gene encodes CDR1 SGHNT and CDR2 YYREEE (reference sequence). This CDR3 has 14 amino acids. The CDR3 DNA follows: TGTGCCAGCAGCTCCCGGGACAGGGAGTTGACCCAGTACTTC. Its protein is CASSSRDRELTQYF.

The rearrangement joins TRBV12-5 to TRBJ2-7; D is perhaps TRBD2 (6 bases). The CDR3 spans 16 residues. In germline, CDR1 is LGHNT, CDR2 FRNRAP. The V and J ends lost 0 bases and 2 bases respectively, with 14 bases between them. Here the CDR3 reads CASGLVTGGVAYEQYF. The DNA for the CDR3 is TGTGCTAGTGGTTTGGTAACAGGAGGGGTGGCCTACGAGCAGTACTTC.

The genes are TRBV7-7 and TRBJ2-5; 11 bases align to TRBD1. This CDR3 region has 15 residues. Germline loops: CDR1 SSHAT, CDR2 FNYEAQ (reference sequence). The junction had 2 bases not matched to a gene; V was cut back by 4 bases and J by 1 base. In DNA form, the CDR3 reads TGTGCCAGCAGCTCGGGACAGGGGGTCCAAGAGACCCAGTACTTC. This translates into CASSSGQGVQETQYF.

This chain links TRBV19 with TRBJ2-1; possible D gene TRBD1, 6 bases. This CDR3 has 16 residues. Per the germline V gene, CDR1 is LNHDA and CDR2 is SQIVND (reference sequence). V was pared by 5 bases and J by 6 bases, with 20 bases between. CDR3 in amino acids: CASSVQGTTFSNEQFF. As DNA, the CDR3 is TGTGCCAGTAGTGTCCAGGGGACGACCTTCTCCAATGAGCAGTTCTTC.